The subject of this entry is one T cell receptor beta chain. Its antigen is unidentified. The data originate from a study of shared clonotypes between healthy human individuals. Study results and limitations: Across subsets, estimated richness was generally greater for naive than for memory populations.

Libraries were prepared by immunoSEQ multiplex PCR; TCRdb keeps only in-frame clonotypes and omits some of them. The table lists more than 200,000 clones, about 65% of them singletons, with 11% in the top ten. Germline V CDR1 and CDR2: LGHNT, FRNRAP. The CDR3 runs 14 residues. The trim removed 2 bases at V and 9 bases at J, leaving 6 bases unmatched. Material: memory CD4+ T cells sorted from blood. As to subset: CD45RA-negative fraction. The V call is TRBV12-5, the J call TRBJ2-1; 8 bases line up with TRBD1. The sequence was collected from a man aged 25-45 years in good health. The CDR3 loop is CASGLTQGAGEQFF. For the CDR3, the DNA is TGTGCTAGTGGTTTGACCCAGGGGGCAGGTGAGCAGTTCTTC.